The clone carrying this TCR beta chain was counted ten times or more. TCRdb passed the 5' RACE reads through MiXCR, listing each CDR3 protein once. The table has more than 9,000 distinct CDR3 sequences, approximately 6.2% seen once. The data originate from a study of spatial heterogeneity in lung cancer. The CDR3 has 20 residues. V shed 0 bases, J shed 1 base, and the junction held 10 bases outside the gene matches. Germline V lookup: CDR1 LGHNA, CDR2 YSLEER. The time point: sample taken at primary tumor resection. Whole RNA, isolated from tumor, nontumor lung or frozen PBMC, was sequenced without prior sorting.

Here the sequenced sample was normal lung tissue next to the tumor, taken at surgery. This TCR was sampled from a male donor with early-stage non-small cell lung cancer. This sequence joins TRBV4-3 and TRBJ2-7; TRBD2 matches at 15 bases. CDR3 in amino acids: CASSQDRTSGRADLSYEQYF. Written as DNA, the CDR3 is TGCGCCAGCAGCCAAGATCGGACTAGCGGGAGGGCCGACTTATCCTACGAGCAGTACTTC.